This entry concerns a single TCR beta chain. These data originate in a study of blood T cell repertoires in COVID-19. Germline values: CDR1 LNHDA, CDR2 SQIVND (reference sequence). Between the trimmed V and J ends, which lost 5 bases and 0 bases, there was a span of 15 bases. There are 16 residues in the CDR3. Libraries were prepared by immunoSEQ multiplex PCR; TCRdb keeps only in-frame clonotypes and omits some of them. The data show roughly 380,000 clones, roughly 90% seen once. The sequence was collected from a woman aged 40 to 50 with COVID-19, enrolled during active disease. Input material: peripheral blood. The rearrangement joins TRBV19 to TRBJ2-3, with D maybe TRBD1 (5 bases). The CDR3 reads CASSAYRSPSTDTQYF. The CDR3, as DNA: TGTGCCAGTAGTGCCTACAGGAGCCCTAGCACAGATACGCAGTATTTT.